This TCR beta chain was identified in a study of T-cell reconstitution after alpha-beta-depleted transplantation in children (dated by TCRdb to between 2015 and 2016). A note on the overall study: T-cell immune reconstitution after TCRalphabeta/CD19-depleted allogeneic hematopoietic cell transplantation in children was quantitatively tracked in the study by means of TCR repertoire profiling. Broad study findings and their caveats: The apparently early alphabetaT-cell count recovery about two months after transplant was reportedly dependent on only several hundred rapidly expanded clones derived from non-depleted graft cells. Hyperexpanded clone frequencies declined over subsequent months; after one year, T-cell counts and TCRbeta diversity were mostly attributed to newly produced T cells. In some patients, high TCRbeta diversity at day 60 was attributed to recipient T cells and intrathymic progenitors that had survived conditioning.

This clonotype was counted a few times. Its target antigen remains unknown. Per-base quality was not reported, and no clone a single base away is much larger than it. Measured from the cysteine to the phenylalanine, the CDR3 is 15 residues long. This entry keeps only the CDR3 DNA: 45 bases, framed from base 1. V is trimmed back by 2 bases and J by 3 bases, and the junction contains 5 bases that no gene match accounts for. CDR1 and CDR2, per the germline V gene, are KGHSH and LQKENI. Libraries came from PCR. Instrument on record: Illumina HiSeq 2500. Molecular barcoding was employed in the preparation of TCR libraries, with unique molecular identifiers being used to normalize TCRbeta repertoire quantification. The raw public reads went through TCRdb reprocessing: fastp at Q25, MiXCR clone calling, in-frame beta chains kept. Identical CDR3 proteins give one entry, which carries the most common genes and DNA. A total of hundreds of thousands of distinct CDR3 sequences appear in this sample, roughly 15% of them only once. The top ten clonotypes cover around 28% of the sample.

Reading the label with the study, this specimen's treatment or condition is: allogeneic hematopoietic cell transplantation with graft depleted of TCRalphabeta T cells and CD19 B cells. The transplant recipients were children given TCRalphabeta/CD19-depleted allogeneic hematopoietic cell grafts. Material: PBMCs, mostly from graft donor cells, obtained 360 days after TCRalphabeta/CD19-depleted stem cell transplant. The source of this sequence is a boy under two years old who had a stem cell transplant for Wiskott-Aldrich syndrome, so the T cells may come from the graft donor. This receptor chain uses TRBV18 and TRBJ2-3; 7 bases in the junction line up with TRBD2. The base sequence is TGTGCCAGCTCACCATCGGGACTACGAACAGATACGCAGTATTTT. Its protein product is CASSPSGLRTDTQYF.